The rows below give T cell receptor beta chains drawn from one sample of a study of cytomegalovirus exposure and HLA in healthy donors. TCRdb keeps only in-frame clones here, not all; method: immunoSEQ multiplex PCR. The sample consists of nearly 110,000 clones, around 85% of them appearing once. The sample comprised PBMCs. The receptors originated from a man aged 55 to 70 in good health and CMV-seronegative. Both conserved end residues are trimmed from each CDR3. The size field is filled for only some rows; it gives once, few, many or a size class.

clone_size	v_call	j_call	cdr3_aa
few	TRBV2	TRBJ2-7	ASTVLGQGGEQY
.	TRBV4-3	TRBJ1-2	ASSGRAGYT
.	TRBV6-4	TRBJ2-2	ASDRVGQFHTGELF
.	TRBV7-6	TRBJ2-2	ASSLTGAAVTGELF
.	TRBV5-6	TRBJ2-3	ASSSTGTSGGVQY
.	TRBV30	TRBJ1-5	AWSRDRGNQPQH
once	TRBV6-1	TRBJ1-2	ASGARGVFYGYT
.	TRBV18	TRBJ1-1	ASSPAGTNEAF
.	TRBV5-1	TRBJ1-1	ASSLSGSAVEAF
.	TRBV4-2	TRBJ1-3	ASSQEGTGGSGNTIY
.	TRBV9	TRBJ1-2	ASSVGQVRNYGYT
.	TRBV6-1	TRBJ2-3	ASSELAGAGTQY
.	TRBV19	TRBJ2-2	AGRQGNTGELF
few	TRBV27	TRBJ1-2	ARGLLFHGYT
.	TRBV7-9	TRBJ2-2	ASSSTMGGATGELF
.	TRBV5-5	TRBJ1-2	ASSLRGDYGYT
.	TRBV4-1	TRBJ1-1	ASSQGAVRGQAEAF
.	TRBV19	TRBJ2-5	ASSSRQGRHQETQY
.	TRBV7-9	TRBJ2-1	ASSLGQGRGEQF
.	TRBV4-3	TRBJ2-1	ASSLRTGSRSQF
.	TRBV6-1	TRBJ2-3	ASSEVQGSTDTQY
once	TRBV28	TRBJ1-1	ASSSTGQGPEAF
.	TRBV5-1	TRBJ1-5	ASSPVQGQPQH
once	TRBV6-1	TRBJ2-1	ASSEAGALEQF
.	TRBV19	TRBJ1-3	ASSDPAGSGNTIY
.	TRBV7-9	TRBJ1-4	ASSSPTGTGNEKLF